Below, 13 T cell receptor beta chains from the same sample are listed, as sequenced in a study of identifying expanded T cells in peripheral blood. Only in-frame clones appear in the TCRdb table, and some are missing; sequencing was by immunoSEQ multiplex PCR. This sample has 100,000 or so clones; roughly 85% occur once, and the top ten carry roughly 17%. Sequencing input: blood. These receptors came from a person aged 18 to 75 in good health.

The gene calls are TRBV4-3 and TRBJ2-7, with D uncertain. Trimming stripped 1 base from V and 3 bases from J, with 10 bases between. The CDR3 has 14 residues. Germline CDR1 is LGHNA and CDR2 is YSLEER. The CDR3 DNA reads TGCGCCAGCAGCCAAGGGAACCATGGCTACGAGCAGTACTTC. It is translated as CASSQGNHGYEQYF.

The CDR3 here is CASSLALEGVQFF. The DNA of the CDR3 is TGTGCCAGCAGCTTAGCGCTAGAGGGAGTCCAGTTCTTC. The chain links TRBV7-2 to TRBJ2-1, with D possibly TRBD2 on 5 matching bases. Per germline, CDR1 SGHTA and CDR2 FQGNSA. Trimming cost V 0 bases and J 13 bases, with 13 bases left between them. This CDR3 has 13 amino acids.

This clone has a single count. The rearrangement joins TRBV4-3 to TRBJ2-1; a weak D match, TRBD1 (5 bases). Germline V gene data show CDR1 as LGHNA and CDR2 as YSLEER. The CDR3 length is 15 residues. V gave up 7 bases and J gave up 0 bases, with 13 bases separating them. The CDR3 bases are TGCGCCAGCACCCCAGGGTTGAGCTCCTACAATGAGCAGTTCTTC. Translating gives CASTPGLSSYNEQFF.

The chain carries TRBV13 and TRBJ2-7; TRBD2 aligns across 8 bases. This CDR3 comprises 14 residues. With V trimmed by 5 bases and J by 6 bases, 9 bases remained unmatched. Germline V gene data show CDR1 as PRHDT and CDR2 as FYEKMQ (reference sequence). The CDR3 sequence is CASSPFGGVGEQYF. For the CDR3, the DNA is TGTGCCAGCAGCCCTTTCGGGGGGGTTGGCGAGCAGTACTTC.

The chain couples TRBV23-1 to TRBJ1-4, with 10 bases fitting TRBD1. TRBV23-1 is given ORF status, its function remaining uncertain. The CDR3 is 16 residues long. The junction had 8 bases not matched to a gene; V was cut back by 2 bases and J by 8 bases. The CDR3 DNA follows: TGCGCCAGCAGTCAAGTCGGTCGGACAGGGGGGGAAAAACTGTTTTTT. Residues: CASSQVGRTGGEKLFF.

The chain links TRBV4-3 to TRBJ2-7; perhaps TRBD2 as D (6 bases). CDR1 LGHNA and CDR2 YSLEER come from the germline V gene. With 3 bases removed from V and 1 base from J, the gap between germline ends came to 13 bases. The CDR3 is 15 residues long. The CDR3 here is CASSQGGFGSYEQYF. The CDR3 coding sequence is TGCGCCAGCAGCCAGGGGGGTTTCGGATCCTACGAGCAGTACTTC.

In DNA, the CDR3 is TGCAGCGTCCGACAGGGGACCCACCCGAACACTGAAGCTTTCTTT. This encodes CSVRQGTHPNTEAFF. This sequence joins TRBV29-1 and TRBJ1-1; 8 nucleotides line up with TRBD1. J was trimmed by 1 base and V by 6 bases; bases with no gene match: 10. This CDR3 contains 15 residues. Germline V gene lookup returns CDR1 SQVTM and CDR2 ANQGSEA.

This chain uses TRBV4-1 with TRBJ2-1, with 7 bases aligning to TRBD1. The germline V gene has CDR1 MGHRA and CDR2 YSYEKL. The CDR3 consists of 15 residues. Losses at the gene ends were 1 base for V and 7 bases for J; bases not matched to a gene: 7. In nucleotides, the CDR3 is TGCGCCAGCAGCCAAGGACAGGGTTCTTGGAATGAGCAGTTCTTC. It translates to CASSQGQGSWNEQFF.

The gene calls are TRBV7-9 and TRBJ1-1; 11 positions match TRBD1. Germline trimming cut 6 bases from V and 7 bases from J; bases unmatched to any gene: 7. CDR3 size: 14 residues. In germline, CDR1 is SEHNR, CDR2 FQNEAQ (reference sequence). Here the CDR3 reads CASSSGQGAIEAFF. CDR3 nucleotides: TGTGCCAGCAGTTCCGGACAGGGGGCTATTGAAGCTTTCTTT.

The chain links TRBV9 to TRBJ2-5; 10 bases agree with TRBD2. In germline, CDR1 is SGDLS, CDR2 YYNGEE. The CDR3 consists of 15 residues. Unmatched junction bases numbered 7, after V lost 4 bases and J lost 4 bases. The CDR3 spells CASSPPAGGLETQYF. The CDR3 region has the DNA TGTGCCAGCAGCCCTCCAGCGGGGGGGCTAGAGACCCAGTACTTC.

The V call is TRBV4-1, the J call TRBJ1-5; D is possibly TRBD1 (5 bases). Looked up from germline, CDR1 is MGHRA and CDR2 is YSYEKL. V gave up 1 base and J gave up 3 bases, with 10 bases separating them. This CDR3 contains 15 residues. DNA of the CDR3: TGCGCCAGCAGCCAAGGGAGACAGCCCAATCAGCCCCAGCATTTT. Its protein product is CASSQGRQPNQPQHF.

The chain has TRBV5-5 and TRBJ1-6, with a tentative D call TRBD1 (5 bases). Per germline, CDR1 SGHKS and CDR2 YYEKEE (reference sequence). V lost 6 bases, J lost 0 bases, and 25 bases lay in between. This CDR3 contains 20 residues. The CDR3 region is CASTTWGVTGMSSYNSPLHF. The CDR3, as DNA: TGTGCCAGCACCACTTGGGGAGTCACAGGAATGAGCTCCTATAATTCACCCCTCCACTTT.

This chain joins TRBV14 and TRBJ1-1; D not certain. Germline lookup yields CDR1 SGHDN and CDR2 FVKESK. V gave up 0 bases and J gave up 4 bases, with 9 bases separating them. CDR3 length: 14 amino acids. CDR3 DNA: TGTGCCAGCAGCCAAGATCTGGGGAGCACTGAAGCTTTCTTT. Translating gives CASSQDLGSTEAFF.